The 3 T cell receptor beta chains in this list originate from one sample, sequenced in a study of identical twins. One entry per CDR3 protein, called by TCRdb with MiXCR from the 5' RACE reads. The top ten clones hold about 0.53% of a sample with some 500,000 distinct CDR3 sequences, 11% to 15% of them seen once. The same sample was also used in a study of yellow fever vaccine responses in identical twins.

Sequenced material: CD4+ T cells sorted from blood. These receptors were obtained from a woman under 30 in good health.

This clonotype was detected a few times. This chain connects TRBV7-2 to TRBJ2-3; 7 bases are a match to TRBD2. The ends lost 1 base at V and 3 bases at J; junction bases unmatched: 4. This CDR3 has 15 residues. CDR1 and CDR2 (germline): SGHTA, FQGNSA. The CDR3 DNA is TGTGCCAGCAGCTTAGTGGGGGGGAAGACAGATACGCAGTATTTT. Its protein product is CASSLVGGKTDTQYF.

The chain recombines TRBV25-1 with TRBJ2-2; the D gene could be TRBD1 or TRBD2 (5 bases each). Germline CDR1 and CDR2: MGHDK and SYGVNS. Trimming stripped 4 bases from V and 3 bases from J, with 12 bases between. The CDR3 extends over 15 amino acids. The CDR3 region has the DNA TGTGCCAGCAGTGTATCTCAGGGACACACCGGGGAGCTGTTTTTT. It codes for CASSVSQGHTGELFF.

The CDR3 DNA reads as TGCGCCAGCAGCTTTGTTACAGGGACTAGCGGGAGAAGGGAGCAGTACTTC. Amino acids: CASSFVTGTSGRREQYF. This chain connects TRBV5-1 to TRBJ2-7; the match to TRBD2 covers 14 bases. J gave up 7 bases and V 2 bases, and 11 bases lay outside the gene matches. Germline V gives CDR1 SGHRS, CDR2 YFSETQ. The CDR3 consists of 17 residues.